This T cell receptor (beta chain) was captured in a study of shared clonotypes between healthy human individuals. About the study: Researchers assigned three CD4 naive, three CD4 memory, two CD8 naive and one CD8 memory plate to each donor. Whole-study findings and limits: Tissues were not sampled, only blood, and their repertoires likely differ. Compared with memory subsets, naive subsets generally had larger estimated richness.

Libraries were prepared by immunoSEQ multiplex PCR; TCRdb keeps only in-frame clonotypes and omits some of them. The data contain roughly 1,500,000 clones, approximately 98% of them singletons. Trimming took off 6 bases at V and 4 bases at J, with 12 bases between the two ends. The CDR3 runs to 13 residues. Germline V gene sequence: CDR1 LNHDA, CDR2 SQIVND (reference sequence). Points on this clone: Its matching antigen is unknown.

V is TRBV19 and J is TRBJ2-5; D is undetermined. This clonotype was obtained from a man aged 30 to 39 in good health. The material sequenced was naive CD4+ T cells sorted from blood. The subset denotes: CD45RA+ positively selected. The chain's CDR3 is CASSVSTRETQYF. The CDR3 DNA follows: TGTGCCAGTAGCGTCTCCACTCGAGAGACCCAGTACTTC.